This TCR beta chain was identified during a study of blood T cell repertoires in COVID-19. This table comes from immunoSEQ multiplex PCR, and its TCRdb copy is limited to in-frame clones, with some not included. Of 200,000 to 250,000 clones in the sample, over 75% are singletons; the top ten hold roughly 12%. This clone has just a few counts. The sample was peripheral blood. The receptor's source is a human donor in a cohort sampled during active COVID-19.

The CDR3 is CASTLDGASTDTQYF. Here the CDR3 DNA reads TGTGCCAGCACCCTCGACGGAGCTAGCACAGATACGCAGTATTTT. The chain couples TRBV7-2 to TRBJ2-3; D not resolved. V was trimmed by 7 bases and J by 0 bases, leaving 14 bases between them. This CDR3 region has 15 residues. Per the germline V gene, CDR1 is SGHTA and CDR2 is FQGNSA.